Listed here are 24 T cell receptor beta chains from one sample, sequenced in a study of shared clonotypes between healthy human individuals. The data were produced by immunoSEQ multiplex PCR, yet TCRdb's version contains in-frame clones alone and is incomplete. Of about 1.5 million clones in the sample, approximately 98% were seen once. Sequences were obtained from naive CD4+ T cells sorted from blood. Subset noted: CD45RA+ positively selected. Source of these receptors: a man younger than 45 in good health.

The CDR3 sequence is CASSMGSGDTQYF. Written as DNA, the CDR3 is TGTGCCAGCTCTATGGGGAGTGGAGATACGCAGTATTTT. The chain couples TRBV18 to TRBJ2-3, with D possibly TRBD2 on 5 matching bases. CDR1 and CDR2 (germline): KGHSH, LQKENI. Trimming cost V 6 bases and J 5 bases, with 12 bases left between them. The CDR3 loop spans 13 amino acids.

The chain is built from TRBV5-1 and TRBJ2-5, with 9 nucleotides matching TRBD2. Trimming at V came to 0 bases and at J to 5 bases, leaving 11 bases not matched to a gene. Germline assignment: CDR1 SGHRS and CDR2 YFSETQ. The CDR3 has 17 residues. CDR3 region: CASSLGVSGSRLETQYF. The DNA for the CDR3 is TGCGCCAGCAGCTTGGGAGTTAGCGGGAGTAGATTGGAGACCCAGTACTTC.

The chain couples TRBV11-2 to TRBJ1-2, with D possibly matching TRBD1 (6 bases). Germline V gene data show CDR1 as SGHAT and CDR2 as FQNNGV. V lost 7 bases and J lost 4, with 10 bases in between. The length of the CDR3 is 12 residues. CDR3 region: CASTDSGYGYTF. In DNA form, the CDR3 reads TGTGCCAGCACGGACAGCGGCTATGGCTACACCTTC.

V gene TRBV11-2 combines with J gene TRBJ2-1, with TRBD2 identical over 7 bases. With 2 bases clipped from V and 8 bases from J, the junction kept 3 bases outside the gene matches. Germline CDR1 and CDR2: SGHAT and FQNNGV. The CDR3 contains 13 residues. The CDR3 bases are TGTGCCAGCAGCTTAAGACGGGGGGATGAGCAGTTCTTC. This translates into CASSLRRGDEQFF.

The chain uses TRBV5-4 and TRBJ1-5; possibly TRBD1 for D (6 bases). V gave up 4 bases and J gave up 0 bases, with 11 bases separating them. CDR1 is SGHNT, CDR2 YYREEE, per germline (reference sequence). This CDR3 region has 15 residues. The CDR3 DNA is TGTGCCAGCAGCATACAGGGTTATAGCAATCAGCCCCAGCATTTT. It translates to CASSIQGYSNQPQHF.

This clone has only one observation. Other DNA variants within this sample encode the same CDR3. The chain joins TRBV7-3 to TRBJ1-3; a weak D match, TRBD1 (5 bases). V gave up 4 bases and J gave up 2 bases, with 6 bases separating them. The V gene's germline CDR1 is SGHTA and CDR2 FQGTGA. The CDR3 is made up of 13 amino acids. For the CDR3, the DNA is TGTGCCAGCAGCTCGGGGCCTGGAAACACCATATATTTT. It codes for CASSSGPGNTIYF.

The rearrangement links TRBV19 to TRBJ2-2; TRBD1 aligns across 7 bases. J lost 6 bases, V lost 5 bases, and 9 bases had no gene match. The CDR3 consists of 15 residues. CDR1 is LNHDA and CDR2 is SQIVND in the germline V gene (reference sequence). CDR3 residues: CASSLHDRAAGELFF. The CDR3 nucleotides read TGTGCCAGTAGTCTTCACGACAGGGCGGCCGGGGAGCTGTTTTTT.

This clone is a singleton in its sample. The chain couples TRBV7-3 to TRBJ2-1, with D maybe TRBD2 (5 bases). The CDR3 has 14 amino acids. V was trimmed by 5 bases and J by 6 bases, leaving 14 bases between them. Germline CDR1 SGHTA, CDR2 FQGTGA. CDR3 amino acids: CASSPRLAGNEQFF. For the CDR3, the DNA is TGTGCCAGCAGCCCTCGCCTAGCTGGCAATGAGCAGTTCTTC.

The chain couples TRBV28 to TRBJ2-1; 11 bases line up with TRBD2. Losses at the gene ends were 5 bases for V and 9 bases for J; bases not matched to a gene: 12. The germline gives CDR1 MDHEN, CDR2 SYDVKM. The CDR3 runs to 16 residues. The CDR3 DNA follows: TGTGCCAGCAGTCCGACCTTAGCGGGAGGGCCGGTTGAGCAGTTCTTC. It is translated as CASSPTLAGGPVEQFF.

This chain links TRBV7-9 with TRBJ1-4; D not resolved. The CDR3 length is 15 residues. Trimming removed 5 bases from V and 8 bases from J, with 18 bases in between. Looked up from germline, CDR1 is SEHNR and CDR2 is FQNEAQ (reference sequence). DNA for the CDR3: TGTGCCAGCAGCCCCGGTCAGGTGGCTTGGGAAAAACTGTTTTTT. Its protein is CASSPGQVAWEKLFF.

Notes on this clone: Additional DNA sequences in this sample encode the identical CDR3. This chain connects TRBV2 to TRBJ2-3; the D is unclear. Trimming removed 6 bases at V and 3 bases at J, with 7 bases between. Germline V gene data show CDR1 as SNHLY and CDR2 as FYNNEI. The CDR3 spans 12 residues. CDR3 nucleotide sequence: TGTGCCAGCAGGAGAGAAACAGATACGCAGTATTTT. Residues: CASRRETDTQYF.

Points on this clone: Germline and junction disagree at one end, which may indicate a read error. V and J are TRBV4-3 and TRBJ2-1; no clear D gene. Germline CDR1 and CDR2: LGHNA and YSLEER. The CDR3 spans 13 residues. The CDR3 DNA sequence: TGCGCCAGCACCCAATGGAGAGGCGGTGAGCAGTTCTTC. Translated, it gives CASTQWRGGEQFF.

The chain carries TRBV5-4 and TRBJ2-3, with 10 bases that match TRBD2. The V gene end was trimmed by 4 bases and the J gene end by 11 bases; junction bases not matched to a gene: 16. CDR3 length equals 16 residues. Germline CDR1 and CDR2: SGHNT and YYREEE (reference sequence). DNA for the CDR3: TGTGCCAGCAGCCCAATGGCTAGCGGGAGCGAGAAAGTGCAGTATTTT. Encoded protein: CASSPMASGSEKVQYF.

The gene calls are TRBV19 and TRBJ2-7; D call uncertain. This CDR3 is built from 14 residues. V was shortened by 6 bases and J by 6 bases, with 18 bases between the two germline ends. The germline CDR1 and CDR2 sequences are LNHDA and SQIVND (reference sequence). CDR3 sequence reads: CASSSPSQSGEQYF. For the CDR3, the DNA is TGTGCCAGTAGCTCCCCCAGCCAGTCAGGCGAGCAGTACTTC.

As regards this clone: Within the sample, other DNA sequences also encode this same CDR3. This sequence joins TRBV30 and TRBJ1-5; 7 bases map to TRBD1. This CDR3 is built from 14 residues. Germline lookup yields CDR1 GTSNPN and CDR2 SVGIG (reference sequence). Trimming at V came to 1 base and at J to 2 bases, leaving 2 bases not matched to a gene. The CDR3 DNA reads TGTGCCTGGAGTGGAACAGGGGGCAATCAGCCCCAGCATTTT. Residues: CAWSGTGGNQPQHF.

Points on this clone: This CDR3 is also generated by other DNA sequences in the sample. J is TRBJ2-3 and V is TRBV11-2, with TRBD2 identical over 7 bases. The germline gives CDR1 SGHAT, CDR2 FQNNGV. Trimming cost V 1 base and J 1 base; bases outside gene matches: 2. The CDR3 contains 15 residues. In nucleotides, the CDR3 is TGTGCCAGCAGCTTAGGGGCGGGGGGCACAGATACGCAGTATTTT. Amino acid sequence: CASSLGAGGTDTQYF. Filled out from reference TRBV11-2 and TRBJ2-3, the complete variable domain reads EAGVAQSPRYKIIEKRQSVAFWCNPISGHATLYWYQQILGQGPKLLIQFQNNGVVDDSQLPKDRFSAERLKGVDSTLKIQPAKLEDSAVYLCASSLGAGGTDTQYFGPGTRLTVL.

V usage is TRBV7-9 and J usage is TRBJ1-1; D is ambiguous. This CDR3 spans 13 amino acids. The germline gives CDR1 SEHNR, CDR2 FQNEAQ (reference sequence). V gave up 2 bases and J gave up 0 bases, with 4 bases separating them. The CDR3 DNA sequence: TGTGCCAGCAGCTTAATCGTGAACACTGAAGCTTTCTTT. This translates into CASSLIVNTEAFF.

This clone appeared once. The CDR3 sequence is CASSYGTISYEQYF. CDR3 coding DNA: TGTGCCAGCAGTTACGGGACTATCTCCTACGAGCAGTACTTC. The V call is TRBV13, the J call TRBJ2-7; 7 positions agree with TRBD2. CDR1 and CDR2 (germline): PRHDT, FYEKMQ (reference sequence). V lost 6 bases to trimming and J lost 0 bases; unmatched junction nucleotides: 5. The CDR3 spans 14 residues. The entire variable domain, with the rest obtained from reference TRBV13 and TRBJ2-7, is as follows: AAGVIQSPRHLIKEKRETATLKCYPIPRHDTVYWYQQGPGQDPQFLISFYEKMQSDKGSIPDRFSAQQFSDYHSELNMSSLELGDSALYFCASSYGTISYEQYFGPGTRLTVT.

This rearrangement joins TRBV28 to TRBJ2-3; the D gene is possibly TRBD2 (5 bases). Trimming removed 4 bases at V and 5 bases at J, with 13 bases between. CDR3 size: 14 residues. The germline CDR1 and CDR2 sequences are MDHEN and SYDVKM. In nucleotides, the CDR3 is TGTGCCAGCAGTTCTCGAGGCCGGGGAGATACGCAGTATTTT. It encodes CASSSRGRGDTQYF.

This rearrangement joins TRBV28 to TRBJ2-5; 9 bases are shared with TRBD1. Trimming took 5 bases from V and 5 from J; bases not matched to a gene: 9. CDR3 length equals 15 residues. The germline V gene encodes CDR1 MDHEN and CDR2 SYDVKM. CDR3 sequence reads: CASSRGQGVEETQYF. The CDR3 nucleotides are TGTGCCAGCAGTAGGGGACAGGGTGTGGAGGAGACCCAGTACTTC. Full variable domain (remainder filled in from reference TRBV28 and TRBJ2-5): DVKVTQSSRYLVKRTGEKVFLECVQDMDHENMFWYRQDPGLGLRLIYFSYDVKMKEKGDIPEGYSVSREKKERFSLILESASTNQTSMYLCASSRGQGVEETQYFGPGTRLLVL.

The chain carries TRBV18 and TRBJ2-5; possibly TRBD1 for D (5 bases). Per germline, CDR1 KGHSH and CDR2 LQKENI. There are 16 residues in the CDR3. V lost 1 base to trimming and J lost 5 bases, with 17 bases between them. CDR3 in amino acids: CASSPLHGATGETQYF. In nucleotides, the CDR3 is TGTGCCAGCTCACCACTCCATGGGGCAACCGGGGAGACCCAGTACTTC.

The chain has TRBV28 and TRBJ1-5; D not certain. V was shortened by 3 bases and J by 4 bases, with 10 bases between the two germline ends. The CDR3 extends over 14 amino acids. Germline V gene sequence: CDR1 MDHEN, CDR2 SYDVKM. The CDR3 spells CASSFPSPNQPQHF. DNA for the CDR3: TGTGCCAGCAGTTTTCCGTCACCTAATCAGCCCCAGCATTTT.

The CDR3 loop reads CASSPTLTRGGETQYF. The DNA for the CDR3 is TGCGCCAGCAGCCCGACCCTGACTAGAGGGGGGGAGACCCAGTACTTC. The V gene is TRBV5-1, the J gene TRBJ2-5, with D perhaps matching TRBD1 or TRBD2 (6 bases each). Germline V lookup: CDR1 SGHRS, CDR2 YFSETQ. V lost 4 bases and J lost 5, with 21 bases in between. The CDR3 extends over 16 amino acids.

The chain is built from TRBV4-2 and TRBJ2-2, with D perhaps given as TRBD1 or TRBD2 (6 bases each). The CDR3 is made up of 15 amino acids. V shed 4 bases and J shed 5 bases, with 14 bases lying between them. In germline, CDR1 is LGHNA, CDR2 YNFKEQ. The DNA for the CDR3 is TGTGCCAGCAGCCCGGGGGCGGGAAGAACCGGGGAGCTGTTTTTT. Its translation is CASSPGAGRTGELFF.